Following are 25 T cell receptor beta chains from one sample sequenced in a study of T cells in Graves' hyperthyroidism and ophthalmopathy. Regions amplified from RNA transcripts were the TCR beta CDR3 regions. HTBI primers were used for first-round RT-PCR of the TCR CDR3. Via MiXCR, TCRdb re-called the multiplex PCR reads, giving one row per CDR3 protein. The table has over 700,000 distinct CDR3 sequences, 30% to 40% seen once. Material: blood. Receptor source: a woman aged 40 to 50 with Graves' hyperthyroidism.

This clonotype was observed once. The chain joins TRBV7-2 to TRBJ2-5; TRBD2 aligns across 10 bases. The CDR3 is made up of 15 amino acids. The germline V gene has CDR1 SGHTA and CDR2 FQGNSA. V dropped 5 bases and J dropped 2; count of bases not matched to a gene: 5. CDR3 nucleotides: TGTGCCAGCAGCCGAAGGACTAGCGGACAAGAGACCCAGTACTTC. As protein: CASSRRTSGQETQYF.

Here the CDR3 reads CASSRKAWDTNQPQHF. CDR3 DNA: TGCGCCAGCAGCCGCAAAGCTTGGGACACCAATCAGCCCCAGCATTTT. The rearrangement joins TRBV4-3 to TRBJ1-5, with D possibly matching TRBD1 (6 bases). The CDR3 spans 16 residues. Germline V gene sequence: CDR1 LGHNA, CDR2 YSLEER. The V and J ends lost 4 bases and 3 bases respectively, with 16 bases between them.

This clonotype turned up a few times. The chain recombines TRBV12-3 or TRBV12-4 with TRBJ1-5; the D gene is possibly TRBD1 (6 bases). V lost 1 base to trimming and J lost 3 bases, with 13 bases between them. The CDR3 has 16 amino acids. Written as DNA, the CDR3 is TGTGCCAGCAGTTTAGTCACCAGGGGCCTCAATCAGCCCCAGCATTTT. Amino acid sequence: CASSLVTRGLNQPQHF.

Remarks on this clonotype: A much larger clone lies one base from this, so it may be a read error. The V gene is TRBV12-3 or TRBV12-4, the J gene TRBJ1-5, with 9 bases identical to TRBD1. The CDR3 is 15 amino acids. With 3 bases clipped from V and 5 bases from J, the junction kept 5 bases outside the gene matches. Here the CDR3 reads CASSLTGGWDQPQHF. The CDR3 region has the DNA TGTGCCAGCAGTTTGACAGGGGGGTGGGATCAGCCCCAGCATTTT.

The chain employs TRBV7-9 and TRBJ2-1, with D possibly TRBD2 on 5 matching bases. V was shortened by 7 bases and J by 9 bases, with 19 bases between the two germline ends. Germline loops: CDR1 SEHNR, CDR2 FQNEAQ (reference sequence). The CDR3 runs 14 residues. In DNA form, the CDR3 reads TGTGCCAGCAACGGACTGCGCGGCTGGTTTGAGCAGTTCTTC. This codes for CASNGLRGWFEQFF. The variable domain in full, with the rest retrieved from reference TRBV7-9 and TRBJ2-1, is DTGVSQNPRHKITKRGQNVTFRCDPISEHNRLYWYRQTLGQGPEFLTYFQNEAQLEKSRLLSDRFSAERPKGSFSTLEIQRTEQGDSAMYLCASNGLRGWFEQFFGPGTRLTVL.

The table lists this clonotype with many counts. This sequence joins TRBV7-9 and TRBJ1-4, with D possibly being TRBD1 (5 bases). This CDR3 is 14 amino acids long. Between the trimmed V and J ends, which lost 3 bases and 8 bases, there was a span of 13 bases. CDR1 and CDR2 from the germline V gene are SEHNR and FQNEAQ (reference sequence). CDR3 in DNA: TGTGCCAGCAGCTTCGGCCGGGGGGAGGAAAAACTGTTTTTT. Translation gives CASSFGRGEEKLFF.

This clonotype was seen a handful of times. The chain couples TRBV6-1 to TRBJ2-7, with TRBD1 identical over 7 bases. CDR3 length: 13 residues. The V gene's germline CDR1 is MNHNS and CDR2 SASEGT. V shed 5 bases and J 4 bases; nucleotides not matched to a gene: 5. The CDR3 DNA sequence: TGTGCCAGCAGTCCAGGACAGGAGTACGAGCAGTACTTC. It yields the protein CASSPGQEYEQYF.

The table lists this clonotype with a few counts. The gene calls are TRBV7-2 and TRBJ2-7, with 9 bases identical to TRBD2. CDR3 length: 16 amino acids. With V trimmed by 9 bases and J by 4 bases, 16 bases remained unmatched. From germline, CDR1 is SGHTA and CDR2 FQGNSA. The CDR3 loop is CASTGRGVRGGYEQYF. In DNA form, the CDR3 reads TGTGCCAGTACCGGGCGGGGTGTGCGGGGGGGATACGAGCAGTACTTC.

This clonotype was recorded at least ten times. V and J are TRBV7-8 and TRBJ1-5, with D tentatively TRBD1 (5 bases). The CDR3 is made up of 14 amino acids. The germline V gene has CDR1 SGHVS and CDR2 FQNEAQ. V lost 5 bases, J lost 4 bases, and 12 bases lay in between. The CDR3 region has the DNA TGTGCCAGCAGCGTCCGGGACGGTAATCAGCCCCAGCATTTT. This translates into CASSVRDGNQPQHF.

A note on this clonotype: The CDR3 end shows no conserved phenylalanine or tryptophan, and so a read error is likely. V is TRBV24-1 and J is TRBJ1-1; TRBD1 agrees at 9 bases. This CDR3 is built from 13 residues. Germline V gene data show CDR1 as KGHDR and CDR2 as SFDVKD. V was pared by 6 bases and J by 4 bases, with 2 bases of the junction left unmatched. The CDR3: CATSRTGATEAFL. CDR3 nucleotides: TGTGCCACCAGTCGGACAGGGGCCACTGAAGCTTTCTTA.

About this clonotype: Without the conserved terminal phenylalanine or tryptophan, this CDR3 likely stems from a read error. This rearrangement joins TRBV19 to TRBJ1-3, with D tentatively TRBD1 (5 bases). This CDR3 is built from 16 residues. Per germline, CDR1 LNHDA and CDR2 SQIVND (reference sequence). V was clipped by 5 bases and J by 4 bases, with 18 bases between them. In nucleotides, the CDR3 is TGTGCCAGTAGTCCCTTAGGGGAACAGGTGGGAAACACCATATATCTT. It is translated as CASSPLGEQVGNTIYL.

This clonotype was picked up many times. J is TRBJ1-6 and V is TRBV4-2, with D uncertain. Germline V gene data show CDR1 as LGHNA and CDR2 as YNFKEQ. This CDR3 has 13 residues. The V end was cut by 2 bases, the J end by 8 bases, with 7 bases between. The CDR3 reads CASSQRADSPLHF. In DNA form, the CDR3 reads TGTGCCAGCAGCCAAAGGGCCGATTCACCCCTCCACTTT.

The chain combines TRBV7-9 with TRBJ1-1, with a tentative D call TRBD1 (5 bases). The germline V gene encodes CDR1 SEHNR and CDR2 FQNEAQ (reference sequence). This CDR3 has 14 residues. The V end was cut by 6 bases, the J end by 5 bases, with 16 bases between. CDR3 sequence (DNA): TGTGCCAGCAGTCCTGCCGGGGGGAGGACTGAAGCTTTCTTT. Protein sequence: CASSPAGGRTEAFF.

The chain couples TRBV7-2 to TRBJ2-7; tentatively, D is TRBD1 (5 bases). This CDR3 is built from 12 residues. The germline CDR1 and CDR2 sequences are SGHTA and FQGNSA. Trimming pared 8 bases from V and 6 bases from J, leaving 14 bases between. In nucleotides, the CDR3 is TGTGCCAGCTCGCAACAGGACGGCGAGCAGTACTTC. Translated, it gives CASSQQDGEQYF.

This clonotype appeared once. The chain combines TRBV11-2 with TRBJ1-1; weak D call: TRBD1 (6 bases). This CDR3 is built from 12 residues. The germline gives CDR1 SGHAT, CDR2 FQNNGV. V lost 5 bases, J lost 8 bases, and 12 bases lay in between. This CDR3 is CASSREGGEAFF. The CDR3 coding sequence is TGTGCCAGCAGCCGGGAGGGGGGGGAAGCTTTCTTT.

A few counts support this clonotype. The CDR3 sequence is CASSSGGGGGYTF. Written as DNA, the CDR3 is TGTGCCAGCAGCTCCGGGGGGGGGGGCGGCTACACCTTC. The V call is TRBV7-2, the J call TRBJ1-2, with a tentative D call TRBD1 (6 bases). Germline CDR1 SGHTA, CDR2 FQGNSA. Trimming left V 4 bases short and J 8 bases short, with 14 bases between. CDR3 length: 13 amino acids.

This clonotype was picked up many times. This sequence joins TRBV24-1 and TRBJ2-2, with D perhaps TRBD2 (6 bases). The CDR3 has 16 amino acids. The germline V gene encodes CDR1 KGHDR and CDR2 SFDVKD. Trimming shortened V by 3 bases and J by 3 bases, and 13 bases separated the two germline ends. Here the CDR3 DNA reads TGTGCCACCAGTGATCTGGAGGGAGTGTACACCGGGGAGCTGTTTTTT. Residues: CATSDLEGVYTGELFF.

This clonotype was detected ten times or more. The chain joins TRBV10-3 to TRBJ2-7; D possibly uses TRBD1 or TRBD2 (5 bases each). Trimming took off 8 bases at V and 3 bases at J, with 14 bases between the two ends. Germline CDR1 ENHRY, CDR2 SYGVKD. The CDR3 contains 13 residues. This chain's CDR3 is CAIGTDKGYEQYF. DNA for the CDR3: TGTGCCATCGGGACGGATAAGGGCTACGAGCAGTACTTC.

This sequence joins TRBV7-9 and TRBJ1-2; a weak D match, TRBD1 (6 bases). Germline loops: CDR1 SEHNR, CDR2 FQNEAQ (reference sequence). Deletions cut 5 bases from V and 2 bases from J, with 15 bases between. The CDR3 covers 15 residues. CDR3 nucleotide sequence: TGTGCCAGCAGCCACCTCCGGACAGAGAACTATGGCTACACCTTC. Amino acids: CASSHLRTENYGYTF.

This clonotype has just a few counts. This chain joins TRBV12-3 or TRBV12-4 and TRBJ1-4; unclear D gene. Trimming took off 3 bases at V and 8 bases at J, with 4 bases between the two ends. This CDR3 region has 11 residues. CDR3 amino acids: CASSFTEKLFF. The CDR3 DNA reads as TGTGCCAGCAGTTTTACCGAAAAACTGTTTTTT.

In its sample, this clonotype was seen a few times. The CDR3 region has the DNA TGTGCCAGCAGTGGGCCAGGGGGTATGAATCAGCCCCAGCATTTT. Protein: CASSGPGGMNQPQHF. The chain employs TRBV25-1 and TRBJ1-5; 7 nucleotides agree with TRBD1. V was pared by 4 bases and J by 4 bases, with 7 bases of the junction left unmatched. The CDR3 consists of 15 residues. Germline V CDR1 and CDR2: MGHDK, SYGVNS.

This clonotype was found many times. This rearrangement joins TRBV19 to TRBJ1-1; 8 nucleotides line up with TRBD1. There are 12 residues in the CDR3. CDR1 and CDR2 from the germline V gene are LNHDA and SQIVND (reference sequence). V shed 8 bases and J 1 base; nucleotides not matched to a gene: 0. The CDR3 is CASDRGNTEAFF. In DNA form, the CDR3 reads TGTGCCAGTGACAGGGGGAACACTGAAGCTTTCTTT.

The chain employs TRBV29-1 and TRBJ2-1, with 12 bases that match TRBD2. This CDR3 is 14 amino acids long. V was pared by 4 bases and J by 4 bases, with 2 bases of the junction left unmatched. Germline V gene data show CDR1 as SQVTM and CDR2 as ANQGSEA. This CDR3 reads CSVGGTSGYNEQFF. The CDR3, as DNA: TGCAGCGTTGGAGGGACTAGCGGGTACAATGAGCAGTTCTTC.

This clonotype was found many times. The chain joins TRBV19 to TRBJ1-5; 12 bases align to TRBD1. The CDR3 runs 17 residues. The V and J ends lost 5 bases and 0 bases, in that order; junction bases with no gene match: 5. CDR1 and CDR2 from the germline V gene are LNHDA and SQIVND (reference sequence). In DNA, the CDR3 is TGTGCCAGTAGTCTCCGGGACAGGGGGCATAGCAATCAGCCCCAGCATTTT. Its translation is CASSLRDRGHSNQPQHF.

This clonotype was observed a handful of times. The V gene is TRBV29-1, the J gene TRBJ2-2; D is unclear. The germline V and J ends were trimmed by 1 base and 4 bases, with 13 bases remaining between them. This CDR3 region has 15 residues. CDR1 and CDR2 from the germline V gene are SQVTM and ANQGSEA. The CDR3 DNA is TGCAGCGTTGAAGTAGTGTATGGGCCCACCGGGGAGCTGTTTTTT. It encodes CSVEVVYGPTGELFF.